Each of the 31 T cell receptor beta chains below was sequenced from the same sample in a study of T cell responses to AZD1222 COVID-19 vaccine. Assay: immunoSEQ multiplex PCR; the TCRdb copy retains only in-frame clones and omits some. The table lists approximately 120,000 clones, approximately 91% of them singletons. The specimen was peripheral blood, collected on day 0 of AZD1222 vaccination. These receptors all come from an adult in good health.

The V and J genes are TRBV6-5 and TRBJ1-1; D not resolved. Germline loops: CDR1 MNHEY, CDR2 SVGAGI. V was cut by 5 bases and J by 6 bases, with 19 bases left in between. The CDR3 contains 15 residues. CDR3 sequence reads: CASSNAEGLVAEAFF. Here the CDR3 DNA reads TGTGCCAGCAGTAATGCCGAAGGTTTGGTCGCTGAAGCTTTCTTT.

V and J are TRBV3-1 (or the pseudogene TRBV3-2) and TRBJ2-7, with D possibly called TRBD1 or TRBD2 (5 bases each). This CDR3 has 20 amino acids. V was shortened by 4 bases and J by 1 base, with 29 bases between the two germline ends. CDR1 is LGHDT, CDR2 YNNKEL, per germline (reference sequence). The CDR3 spells CASSRLVPLESGTESYEQYF. The CDR3 bases are TGTGCCAGCAGCCGGCTAGTACCCTTGGAGTCCGGGACGGAGTCCTACGAGCAGTACTTC.

The CDR3 DNA follows: TGTGCCAGTAGTATAGGAGCAGGGGTAGGGTCACCCCTCCACTTT. Translation: CASSIGAGVGSPLHF. The chain joins TRBV19 to TRBJ1-6; tentatively, D is TRBD1 (6 bases). Germline assignment: CDR1 LNHDA and CDR2 SQIVND (reference sequence). Trimming removed 1 base from V and 10 bases from J, with 14 bases in between. The CDR3 is made up of 15 amino acids.

V usage is TRBV11-3 and J usage is TRBJ1-3; D unresolved. CDR1 and CDR2 (germline): SGHNT, YENEEA. The CDR3 consists of 15 residues. With 5 bases removed from V and 4 bases from J, the gap between germline ends came to 15 bases. CDR3 loop: CASSAASGSGNTIYF. The CDR3 region has the DNA TGTGCCAGCAGCGCGGCCTCGGGTTCCGGAAACACCATATATTTT.

The V call is TRBV6-1, the J call TRBJ1-2; 8 nucleotides match TRBD1. The trim removed 0 bases at V and 12 bases at J, leaving 9 bases unmatched. The CDR3 is 14 amino acids. Germline V gene data show CDR1 as MNHNS and CDR2 as SASEGT. This chain's CDR3 is CASSEAFSQGANTF. DNA for the CDR3: TGTGCCAGCAGTGAAGCGTTTAGCCAGGGGGCGAACACCTTC.

The rearrangement joins TRBV2 to TRBJ1-2; D is undetermined. There are 11 residues in the CDR3. The ends were cut back, 7 bases at V and 4 bases at J, with 7 bases in the middle. The germline V gene encodes CDR1 SNHLY and CDR2 FYNNEI. The CDR3 DNA reads TGTGCCAGCACCAGTAGCTATGGCTACACCTTC. It translates to CASTSSYGYTF.

The genes are TRBV11-2 and TRBJ1-1; D uncertain. CDR1 and CDR2 (germline): SGHAT, FQNNGV. The CDR3 runs 14 residues. Trimming pared 0 bases from V and 6 bases from J, leaving 11 bases between. The CDR3 spells CASSLDPTVAEAFF. In DNA form, the CDR3 reads TGTGCCAGCAGCTTAGACCCCACCGTAGCTGAAGCTTTCTTT.

The chain employs TRBV6-5 and TRBJ1-2; no definite D call. This CDR3 spans 12 amino acids. Germline assignment: CDR1 MNHEY and CDR2 SVGAGI. Trimming took off 8 bases at V and 0 bases at J, with 7 bases between the two ends. The DNA for the CDR3 is TGTGCCAGCGGACTAGCTAACTATGGCTACACCTTC. Its protein product is CASGLANYGYTF.

This clone was found once. The rearrangement uses TRBV6-5 and TRBJ1-1; D unclear. Germline CDR1 MNHEY, CDR2 SVGAGI. This CDR3 contains 12 residues. V shed 9 bases and J shed 1 base, with 9 bases lying between them. The CDR3 region has the DNA TGTGCCAGTTGTCACCCGAACACTGAAGCTTTCTTT. Translation gives CASCHPNTEAFF.

A note on this clone: The junction differs from germline at one of its ends, possibly a read error. This chain uses TRBV5-8 with TRBJ1-5, with D possibly TRBD1 on 6 matching bases. The germline V gene has CDR1 SGHTS and CDR2 YDEGEE. The CDR3 spans 11 residues. This chain's CDR3 is CASSLVGQYYF. The CDR3 DNA sequence: TGTGCCAGCAGCTTGGTCGGACAGTATTATTTT. Based on the CDR3 plus reference TRBV5-8 and TRBJ1-5, the full variable domain is EAGVTQSPTHLIKTRGQQATLRCSPISGHTSVYWYQQALGLGLQFLLWYDEGEERNRGNFPPRFSGRQFPNYSSELNVNALELEDSALYLCASSLVGQYYFGDGTRLSIL.

This clone came up once. V is TRBV6-5 and J is TRBJ2-7; D gene ambiguous. Trimming cost V 6 bases and J 0 bases, with 15 bases left between them. The CDR3 is 15 amino acids. CDR1 is MNHEY and CDR2 is SVGAGI in the germline V gene. The CDR3, as DNA: TGTGCCAGCAGAGCTCCGACGACGGTCTCCTACGAGCAGTACTTC. It encodes CASRAPTTVSYEQYF.

The V call is TRBV19, the J call TRBJ1-6, with a possible D match to TRBD1 (5 bases). V was cut by 5 bases and J by 7 bases, with 9 bases left in between. This CDR3 contains 13 residues. The V gene's germline CDR1 is LNHDA and CDR2 SQIVND (reference sequence). The chain's CDR3 is CASSGRGNSPLHF. The CDR3 DNA is TGTGCCAGTAGTGGCCGGGGGAATTCACCCCTCCACTTT. Filled out from reference TRBV19 and TRBJ1-6, the complete variable domain reads DGGITQSPKYLFRKEGQNVTLSCEQNLNHDAMYWYRQDPGQGLRLIYYSQIVNDFQKGDIAEGYSVSREKKESFPLTVTSAQKNPTAFYLCASSGRGNSPLHFGNGTRLTVT.

The chain joins TRBV4-2 to TRBJ2-5, with D possibly being TRBD1 (6 bases). The V gene's germline CDR1 is LGHNA and CDR2 YNFKEQ. Trimming took 0 bases from V and 2 from J, leaving 16 bases between them. This CDR3 has 17 residues. The CDR3 coding sequence is TGTGCCAGCAGCCAAGAGGGAGCCACAGGGAGACAAGAGACCCAGTACTTC. Translation gives CASSQEGATGRQETQYF.

V usage is TRBV19 and J usage is TRBJ1-6; D unclear. CDR1 and CDR2 (germline): LNHDA, SQIVND (reference sequence). Trimming removed 5 bases at V and 0 bases at J, with 11 bases between. The CDR3 has 16 amino acids. CDR3 residues: CASSQRRSSYNSPLHF. CDR3 coding DNA: TGTGCCAGTAGTCAACGCAGGAGCTCCTATAATTCACCCCTCCACTTT.

The chain employs TRBV6-5 and TRBJ1-2, with 12 nucleotides matching TRBD1. This CDR3 comprises 14 residues. V lost 5 bases, J lost 4 bases, and 2 bases stayed unmatched. Germline-derived CDR1 and CDR2 are MNHEY and SVGAGI. The CDR3 DNA sequence: TGTGCCAGCAGTCAGGGACAGGGGGCCTATGGCTACACCTTC. Amino acids: CASSQGQGAYGYTF.

The CDR3: CASSPGPDNTEAFF. The CDR3 coding sequence is TGTGCCAGCAGCCCCGGACCGGACAACACTGAAGCTTTCTTT. The chain is built from TRBV5-4 and TRBJ1-1; D not certain. The CDR3 covers 14 residues. Germline V lookup: CDR1 SGHNT, CDR2 YYREEE (reference sequence). V lost 4 bases and J 2 bases, leaving 12 bases between the germline ends.

This clone was counted only a few times. The chain joins TRBV6-2 or TRBV6-3 to TRBJ1-2; a weak D match, TRBD1 (5 bases). V lost 4 bases to trimming and J lost 3 bases, with 15 bases between them. Germline lookup yields CDR1 MNHEY and CDR2 SVGEGT. CDR3 size: 15 residues. Here the CDR3 reads CASSSLIPGYYGYTF. DNA for the CDR3: TGTGCCAGCAGTTCCCTCATCCCAGGGTACTATGGCTACACCTTC.

The chain has TRBV27 and TRBJ2-1, with TRBD2 as a possible D gene (5 bases). Germline V gene sequence: CDR1 MNHEY, CDR2 SMNVEV (reference sequence). This CDR3 is built from 15 residues. Trimming cost V 2 bases and J 3 bases, with 11 bases left between them. For the CDR3, the DNA is TGTGCCAGCAGTTTACGGGGTGTGGACTACAATGAGCAGTTCTTC. This gives the protein CASSLRGVDYNEQFF.

The chain combines TRBV4-1 with TRBJ2-5; D is unresolved. Germline CDR1 is MGHRA and CDR2 is YSYEKL. CDR3 length: 14 amino acids. V was shortened by 0 bases and J by 2 bases, with 7 bases between the two germline ends. The CDR3 DNA sequence: TGCGCCAGCAGCCAAGATCTTCGGCAAGAGACCCAGTACTTC. Its translation is CASSQDLRQETQYF.

This chain links TRBV5-1 with TRBJ2-5, with D possibly matching TRBD1 (5 bases). Trimming removed 5 bases at V and 3 bases at J, with 17 bases between. The V gene's germline CDR1 is SGHRS and CDR2 YFSETQ. The CDR3 contains 15 residues. CDR3: CASRSTGRLKETQYF. Written as DNA, the CDR3 is TGCGCCAGCAGATCTACAGGACGGTTAAAAGAGACCCAGTACTTC. Full variable domain (remainder filled in from reference TRBV5-1 and TRBJ2-5): KAGVTQTPRYLIKTRGQQVTLSCSPISGHRSVSWYQQTPGQGLQFLFEYFSETQRNKGNFPGRFSGRQFSNSRSEMNVSTLELGDSALYLCASRSTGRLKETQYFGPGTRLLVL.

In its sample, this clone was seen once. This rearrangement joins TRBV7-9 to TRBJ1-2, with D unclear. The V gene's germline CDR1 is SEHNR and CDR2 FQNEAQ (reference sequence). Trimming took off 1 base at V and 9 bases at J, with 9 bases between the two ends. This CDR3 has 12 residues. In DNA, the CDR3 is TGTGCCAGCAGCTTAGTTGACAACAGCTACACCTTC. This translates into CASSLVDNSYTF.

This chain links TRBV6-5 with TRBJ1-2; tentative D call: TRBD1 (6 bases). This CDR3 region has 14 residues. The ends were cut back, 2 bases at V and 4 bases at J, with 11 bases in the middle. Germline CDR1 reads MNHEY; CDR2 reads SVGAGI. DNA for the CDR3: TGTGCCAGCAGTTACGGGACACTGGGCTATGGCTACACCTTC. Its protein product is CASSYGTLGYGYTF.

V is TRBV5-1 and J is TRBJ1-2; D possibly corresponds to TRBD1 (5 bases). CDR3 size: 13 residues. Germline CDR1 SGHRS, CDR2 YFSETQ. Deletions cut 0 bases from V and 7 bases from J, with 10 bases between. The CDR3 DNA follows: TGCGCCAGCAGCTTGGAGGCAGGGAGTGGCTACACCTTC. Translated, it gives CASSLEAGSGYTF. Full variable domain (rest looked up from reference TRBV5-1 and TRBJ1-2): KAGVTQTPRYLIKTRGQQVTLSCSPISGHRSVSWYQQTPGQGLQFLFEYFSETQRNKGNFPGRFSGRQFSNSRSEMNVSTLELGDSALYLCASSLEAGSGYTFGSGTRLTVV.

The gene calls are TRBV29-1 and TRBJ2-7; the D is unclear. CDR1 is SQVTM and CDR2 is ANQGSEA in the germline V gene. V was trimmed by 5 bases and J by 5 bases, leaving 13 bases between them. This CDR3 is 12 amino acids long. CDR3 nucleotides: TGCAGCGTTAAAAAAAGTTCCCACGAGCAGTACTTC. Translation gives CSVKKSSHEQYF.

To note about this clone: One end of the junction fails to match germline, which may point to a read error. This rearrangement joins TRBV11-1 to TRBJ1-2; no definite D call. Germline loops: CDR1 SGHAT, CDR2 FQDESV (reference sequence). The CDR3 has 9 amino acids. The CDR3 DNA reads TGTGCCAGCAGCTTAGTTGTAGCCTTC. Translation gives CASSLVVAF. Complete variable domain (other parts from reference TRBV11-1 and TRBJ1-2): EAEVAQSPRYKITEKSQAVAFWCDPISGHATLYWYRQILGQGPELLVQFQDESVVDDSQLPKDRFSAERLKGVDSTLKIQPAELGDSAMYLCASSLVVAFGSGTRLTVV.

CDR3 sequence: CASSYSGVSGNTIYF. CDR3 nucleotide sequence: TGTGCCAGCAGTTACTCAGGGGTCTCTGGAAACACCATATATTTT. This rearrangement joins TRBV6-5 to TRBJ1-3; D may be TRBD1 (5 bases). The V gene lost 0 bases and the J gene lost 0 bases, with 6 bases spanning the gap. Per germline, CDR1 MNHEY and CDR2 SVGAGI. The CDR3 spans 15 residues.

The chain combines TRBV6-1 with TRBJ1-1; no clear D. This CDR3 is 13 amino acids long. Trimming stripped 3 bases from V and 1 base from J, with 6 bases between. Germline CDR1 and CDR2: MNHNS and SASEGT. The CDR3 protein is CASSERENTEAFF. CDR3 sequence (DNA): TGTGCCAGCAGTGAGAGAGAGAACACTGAAGCTTTCTTT.

The chain joins TRBV7-9 to TRBJ1-4; D remains ambiguous. Germline CDR1 is SEHNR and CDR2 is FQNEAQ (reference sequence). V dropped 3 bases and J dropped 3 bases, with 11 bases sitting between them. This CDR3 comprises 15 residues. The DNA of the CDR3 is TGTGCCAGCAGCTTGCAGGACGGCTCTAATGAAAAACTGTTTTTT. Translated, it gives CASSLQDGSNEKLFF.

V and J are TRBV3-1 (or the pseudogene TRBV3-2) and TRBJ2-1; D not certain. Between the trimmed V and J ends, which lost 1 base and 7 bases, there was a span of 8 bases. The CDR3 is 13 amino acids. In germline, CDR1 is LGHDT, CDR2 YNNKEL (reference sequence). CDR3 DNA sequence: TGTGCCAGCAGCCAAGGGCCTTGGAATGAGCAGTTCTTC. Translated, it gives CASSQGPWNEQFF.

The chain uses TRBV3-1 (or the pseudogene TRBV3-2) and TRBJ1-5; possible D gene TRBD1, 6 bases. The CDR3 spans 14 residues. The germline V gene has CDR1 LGHDT and CDR2 YNNKEL (reference sequence). V lost 5 bases and J 9 bases, leaving 17 bases between the germline ends. The CDR3 here is CASSGGRGARPQHF. The CDR3 DNA sequence: TGTGCCAGCAGCGGTGGACGGGGGGCCCGGCCCCAGCATTTT.

This clone was observed a single time. This chain links TRBV7-3 with TRBJ2-1; D not certain. The CDR3 contains 13 residues. Germline-derived CDR1 and CDR2 are SGHTA and FQGTGA. V was cut by 2 bases and J by 5 bases, with 7 bases left in between. CDR3 DNA: TGTGCCAGCAGCTTAGGGGTGGACAATGAGCAGTTCTTC. As protein: CASSLGVDNEQFF.